This T cell receptor (beta chain) derives from a study of OX40 agonist ivuxolimab in advanced cancers. Across the whole study: Those enrolled were approximately 87% male, with a mean age of around 55 years and ages from roughly 23 to 79.

Details on this clone: Its target is unknown.

Cycle 7 day 1, cycle 4 day 1, and baseline were the timepoints at which blood was sampled. The CDR3 length is 13 residues. Germline CDR1 and CDR2: SGHRS and YFSETQ. The trim removed 5 bases at V and 3 bases at J, leaving 5 bases unmatched. Profiling relied on immunoSEQ multiplex PCR, and the TCRdb table lists in-frame clones only, not all of them. The top ten clones hold roughly 6.5% of a sample with 45,000 to 65,000 clones, 77% of them seen once. Study results and limitations: CD4+ and CD8+ T cells in blood underwent clonal expansion by week 6 at 0.1 to 3.0 mg/kg.

The clonotype was recovered from an adult with an advanced solid tumor such as melanoma, head and neck, liver or kidney cancer. The chain couples TRBV5-1 to TRBJ2-7, with TRBD1 matching 7 bases. The sample in question was CD4+ or CD8+ T cells sorted from blood, obtained in a trial of the OX40 agonist ivuxolimab. As DNA, the CDR3 is TGCGCCAGCAGGCTAAGGACAGGCTACGAGCAGTACTTC. Amino acids: CASRLRTGYEQYF.